This entry features one T cell receptor (beta chain) sequence. Many counts were recorded for this clonotype. Its specific antigen is unknown. It has no much larger one-base neighbor in the sample; base qualities were not kept. This sample was taken from a study of glioma-infiltrating T cells (dated by TCRdb to the mid-2010s). Turning to the overall study: Sequencing of TCR alpha- and beta-chain repertoires was performed on glioma tissue, on non-neoplastic brain tissue, and on matched peripheral blood mononuclear cells. To measure divergence between tissue and blood T-cell populations, each tissue-infiltrating repertoire was compared with the peripheral blood repertoire of the same patient. The paired cohort was made up of three low-grade glioma patients, several primary glioblastoma patients and three non-glioma patients who contributed non-neoplastic brain tissue.

The trim is 4 bases for V and 3 bases for J, with a gap of 10 bases between the germline ends. The CDR3 measures 13 amino acids from cysteine to valine. Only the CDR3 DNA is retained, 39 bases long and in frame from the first base. According to the germline V gene (reference sequence), CDR1 reads LNHNV and CDR2 reads YYDKDF. The iRepertoire nested amplicon-rescue multiplex PCR (arm-PCR) platform was used to amplify TCR alpha and beta CDR3 regions from RNA. One-step reverse transcription and amplification used about 95-450 ng of tissue mRNA or PBMC total RNA as input. Following bead purification, Illumina adapters were added by a secondary multiplex PCR, and libraries between 200 and 400 bp were gel-purified. Demultiplexing relied on internal 6-nucleotide barcodes carried by the libraries. Sequencing of the libraries was done on an Illumina MiSeq using 2x220 or 2x250 nucleotide paired-end reads. The original methods were these. FLASH 1.2.11 was used to merge paired reads, and BWA-MEM then aligned the reads to the GRCh37 human genome before TRA and TRB reads were extracted. For V and J assignment, an IMGT-derived reference of cassette sequences and CDR3 motifs that included pseudogenes was used. Reads were translated in three frames, and productive CDR3s were defined as those with a C...FGXG motif and no stop codons. A clonotype was defined as a unique combination of a V-J cassette pair and a CDR3 amino acid sequence. Filtering of reads was based on Hamming distance, with the threshold set by the sequence error rate of each sample in mapped regions. Through fastp at Q25 and MiXCR, TCRdb rebuilt clones from the public reads, retaining in-frame beta chains. Each CDR3 protein appears once, grouped with its most common genes and DNA. The V and J calls and clone size come from TCRdb's table, not from the authors' own analysis. In this sample the table shows 100,000 to 150,000 distinct CDR3 sequences, 20% to 25% of which occur a single time. The leading ten clones occupy roughly 29% of the sample.

The investigation overall reported the following: Group comparisons rested on small numbers: three non-neoplastic, three low-grade glioma and several glioblastoma patients. Tissue and blood shared very few CDR3 sequences, a result attributed to high CDR3 diversity and limited sampling. VJ-independent divergence between tissue and blood was lower than expected in non-neoplastic patients but higher than expected in all gliomas, particularly low-grade gliomas.

The receptor was derived from a human donor with low-grade glioma or glioblastoma, undergoing nonglioma brain surgery, or in good health (not recorded which). The chain was built from TRBV15 and TRBJ2-7; TRBD1 is possibly the D segment (6 matching bases). The source material was glioma tissue, nonneoplastic brain tissue, or PBMCs (not recorded which). The nucleotide sequence reads as follows: TGTGCCACCAGCACATCGGACAGCTACGAGCAGTACGTC. It codes for CATSTSDSYEQYV.